Below, 22 T cell receptor beta chains from the same sample are listed, as sequenced in a study of shared clonotypes between healthy human individuals. Generated by immunoSEQ multiplex PCR, the TCRdb table keeps only in-frame clones and is missing some. The sample contains under 1,100,000 clones, approximately 80% of which appear only once. Sequenced: memory CD4+ T cells from PBMCs. The subset is: CD45RA-negative fraction. Source of these receptors: a man aged 18-30 years in good health. Some clones in this sample may be carry-over from other donors' samples.

This clone appeared a few times. V is TRBV5-1 and J is TRBJ2-5, with D unclear. The J call is doubtful: the DNA matches TRBJ2-7 better. The germline CDR1 and CDR2 sequences are SGHRS and YFSETQ. The CDR3 is made up of 13 amino acids. DNA of the CDR3: TGCGCCAGCCGAAGAGCGAGCTCCTACGAGCAGTACTTC. This codes for CASRRASSYEQYF.

As regards this clone: Other DNA sequences within the sample encode an identical CDR3. The chain carries TRBV18 and TRBJ1-5; unclear D gene. V was cut by 2 bases and J by 5 bases, with 10 bases left in between. This CDR3 spans 14 amino acids. CDR1 is KGHSH and CDR2 is LQKENI in the germline V gene. CDR3 loop: CASSPGWGDQPQHF. Written as DNA, the CDR3 is TGTGCCAGCTCACCAGGGTGGGGTGATCAGCCCCAGCATTTT.

J is TRBJ2-7 and V is TRBV28, with 7 bases fitting TRBD2. Trimming at V came to 10 bases and at J to 1 base, leaving 13 bases not matched to a gene. This CDR3 contains 15 residues. Germline assignment: CDR1 MDHEN and CDR2 SYDVKM. The CDR3 DNA reads TGTGCCACCCGGGTGGAGGAGCGGGGATCCTACGAGCAGTACTTC. Amino acids: CATRVEERGSYEQYF.

The chain couples TRBV5-1 to TRBJ1-5, with a possible D match to TRBD1 (5 bases). CDR3 length equals 15 residues. The V end was cut by 5 bases, the J end by 2 bases, with 14 bases between. Germline CDR1 is SGHRS and CDR2 is YFSETQ. CDR3 region: CASRPNDRGNQPQHF. CDR3 DNA sequence: TGCGCCAGCAGGCCCAACGACAGAGGCAATCAGCCCCAGCATTTT.

The J gene is TRBJ1-4, the V gene TRBV18; D gene ambiguous. CDR3 size: 15 residues. V shed 0 bases and J shed 7 bases, with 12 bases lying between them. Germline V CDR1 and CDR2: KGHSH, LQKENI. The CDR3 DNA follows: TGTGCCAGCTCACCACCGGCAGGCTGGGGTGAAAAACTGTTTTTT. Residues: CASSPPAGWGEKLFF.

This clone was picked up a small number of times. The rearrangement joins TRBV5-4 to TRBJ2-1, with D hard to call. V shed 1 base and J shed 4 bases, with 12 bases lying between them. The germline gives CDR1 SGHNT, CDR2 YYREEE (reference sequence). The CDR3 is 15 residues long. CDR3: CASSLSLLSYNEQFF. The CDR3 DNA follows: TGTGCCAGCAGCTTGTCCCTTCTATCGTACAATGAGCAGTTCTTC.

The chain employs TRBV21-1 and TRBJ1-5. TRBV21-1 is designated a pseudogene. There are 21 residues in the CDR3. In DNA, the CDR3 is TGTGCCAGCAGCAAAAGGTGGAAGGGGCGCGATGGGGGATATAGCAATCAGCCCCAGCATTTT. Its protein product is CASSKRWKGRDGGYSNQPQHF.

This rearrangement joins TRBV2 to TRBJ1-1; the D is unclear. This CDR3 is 12 amino acids long. The germline gives CDR1 SNHLY, CDR2 FYNNEI. The V end lost 0 bases, the J end lost 7 bases, and 6 bases lay between the germline ends. CDR3 DNA sequence: TGTGCCAGCAGTGAAGCGCTTCTTGAAGCTTTCTTT. Translation gives CASSEALLEAFF. Full variable domain (outside the CDR3, taken from reference TRBV2 and TRBJ1-1): EPEVTQTPSHQVTQMGQEVILRCVPISNHLYFYWYRQILGQKVEFLVSFYNNEISEKSEIFDDQFSVERPDGSNFTLKIRSTKLEDSAMYFCASSEALLEAFFGQGTRLTVV.

The chain carries TRBV5-4 and TRBJ2-7; 7 bases agree with TRBD2. The CDR3 consists of 14 residues. Germline values: CDR1 SGHNT, CDR2 YYREEE (reference sequence). With V trimmed by 4 bases and J by 3 bases, 7 bases remained unmatched. CDR3 amino acids: CASSPGGSDYEQYF. DNA of the CDR3: TGTGCCAGCAGCCCCGGGGGGAGTGACTACGAGCAGTACTTC.

V is TRBV6-4 and J is TRBJ2-7; D is unclear. CDR1 is MRHNA, CDR2 SNTAGT, per germline. V lost 2 bases, J lost 5 bases, and 4 bases lay in between. The CDR3 contains 11 residues. DNA for the CDR3: TGTGCCAGCAGTGACGGAGACGAGCAGTACTTC. It yields the protein CASSDGDEQYF.

This clone was counted a single time. The chain carries TRBV2 and TRBJ2-3, with 9 bases that match TRBD2. V lost 6 bases to trimming and J lost 2 bases; unmatched junction nucleotides: 6. The CDR3 covers 15 residues. CDR1 is SNHLY, CDR2 FYNNEI, per germline. The CDR3: CASRVGTSPTDTQYF. For the CDR3, the DNA is TGTGCCAGCAGAGTTGGGACTAGCCCCACAGATACGCAGTATTTT.

The chain has TRBV28 and TRBJ1-1; 7 bases line up with TRBD1. The CDR3 has 13 amino acids. Trimming at V came to 5 bases and at J to 5 bases, leaving 5 bases not matched to a gene. From germline, CDR1 is MDHEN and CDR2 SYDVKM. The CDR3: CASSLDRPTEAFF. The CDR3 DNA follows: TGTGCCAGCAGTCTGGACAGGCCGACTGAAGCTTTCTTT.

This chain joins TRBV6-1 and TRBJ1-5; 8 bases are shared with TRBD1. Germline V gene sequence: CDR1 MNHNS, CDR2 SASEGT. The CDR3 loop spans 15 amino acids. With V trimmed by 4 bases and J by 1 base, 3 bases remained unmatched. The CDR3 nucleotides read TGTGCCAGCAGTGTACAGGGGGGAAGCAATCAGCCCCAGCATTTT. Its protein is CASSVQGGSNQPQHF.

The V and J genes are TRBV27 and TRBJ1-3; D unresolved. V was trimmed by 8 bases and J by 3 bases, leaving 8 bases between them. The CDR3 contains 12 residues. Germline V gives CDR1 MNHEY, CDR2 SMNVEV (reference sequence). The CDR3, as DNA: TGTGCCAGCGGTCGCATTGGAAACACCATATATTTT. It codes for CASGRIGNTIYF.

In its sample, this clone was seen a few times. The chain has TRBV25-1 and TRBJ2-5, with 9 bases that match TRBD2. Per germline, CDR1 MGHDK and CDR2 SYGVNS. V lost 4 bases and J lost 5; bases outside the gene matches: 5. The CDR3 has 14 residues. The chain's CDR3 is CASSGRGRAETQYF. DNA of the CDR3: TGTGCCAGCAGTGGCCGCGGGAGGGCTGAGACCCAGTACTTC.

V and J are TRBV5-1 and TRBJ2-1; perhaps TRBD2 as D (6 bases). Germline CDR1 and CDR2: SGHRS and YFSETQ. The CDR3 is 15 amino acids. V was pared by 2 bases and J by 3 bases, with 12 bases between. The CDR3 sequence is CASSLTGSFYNEQFF. The CDR3 DNA sequence: TGCGCCAGCAGCTTAACCGGGAGCTTCTACAATGAGCAGTTCTTC.

The V call is TRBV9, the J call TRBJ1-1; 8 bases are a match to TRBD1. Germline V CDR1 and CDR2: SGDLS, YYNGEE. With V trimmed by 4 bases and J by 5 bases, 7 bases remained unmatched. This CDR3 is 14 amino acids long. In nucleotides, the CDR3 is TGTGCCAGCAGCCCCGGACAGGGTTTTACTGAAGCTTTCTTT. As protein: CASSPGQGFTEAFF.

In this sample, this clone turned up a few times. The chain is built from TRBV18 and TRBJ1-5, with TRBD1 identical over 8 bases. From germline, CDR1 is KGHSH and CDR2 LQKENI. This CDR3 is 17 amino acids long. V shed 5 bases and J 1 base; nucleotides not matched to a gene: 10. The CDR3 sequence is CASSADRGKSSNQPQHF. In DNA form, the CDR3 reads TGTGCCAGCTCAGCAGACAGGGGAAAGTCGAGCAATCAGCCCCAGCATTTT.

This clone was seen only a few times. J is TRBJ1-3 and V is TRBV10-3, with D unclear. Germline CDR1 reads ENHRY; CDR2 reads SYGVKD. The CDR3 consists of 15 residues. V gave up 3 bases and J gave up 0 bases, with 9 bases separating them. The CDR3 DNA is TGTGCCATCAGTGATACAACCTTCTCTGGAAACACCATATATTTT. As protein: CAISDTTFSGNTIYF.

The chain joins TRBV30 to TRBJ2-3; 7 bases are a match to TRBD1. With V trimmed by 2 bases and J by 4 bases, 9 bases remained unmatched. The CDR3 totals 15 residues. CDR1 and CDR2 (germline): GTSNPN, SVGIG (reference sequence). The CDR3 DNA is TGTGCCTGGAGTTCCCCGACAGGGTCGGCAGATACGCAGTATTTT. Amino acid sequence: CAWSSPTGSADTQYF. The entire variable domain, with the rest obtained from reference TRBV30 and TRBJ2-3, is as follows: SQTIHQWPATLVQPVGSPLSLECTVEGTSNPNLYWYRQAAGRGLQLLFYSVGIGQISSEVPQNLSASRPQDRQFILSSKKLLLSDSGFYLCAWSSPTGSADTQYFGPGTRLTVL.

V is TRBV2 and J is TRBJ2-7; weak D call: TRBD1 (5 bases). The CDR3 is 13 residues long. Trimming removed 6 bases from V and 3 bases from J, with 12 bases in between. CDR1 and CDR2 from the germline V gene are SNHLY and FYNNEI. The CDR3 region has the DNA TGTGCCAGCAGGTTAGGGGTAGTCTACGAGCAGTACTTC. This translates into CASRLGVVYEQYF.

The genes are TRBV4-1 and TRBJ1-5; maybe TRBD1 (5 bases). Trimming took 0 bases from V and 4 from J, leaving 13 bases between them. CDR1 and CDR2 from the germline V gene are MGHRA and YSYEKL. The CDR3 is made up of 16 amino acids. Here the CDR3 reads CASSQDQGVGNQPQHF. The CDR3 DNA sequence: TGCGCCAGCAGCCAAGATCAGGGTGTCGGGAATCAGCCCCAGCATTTT.